The 25 T cell receptor beta chains listed next were all sequenced from one sample in a study of human T cells and chemical hapten exposure. TCRdb reanalysed the RACE reads using MiXCR and keeps one entry per CDR3 protein. The sample lists about 39,000 distinct CDR3 sequences; 12% were seen once. The time point: patch test 3, about 24 weeks after DPC sensitization. Treatment in this sample: therapeutic diphenylcyclopropenone sensitization with weekly scalp DPC. RNA extraction used unfractionated whole blood as the source of total RNA. The sample was whole blood, taken in connection with sensitization to the hapten diphenylcyclopropenone (DPC). The receptors shown here come from a woman aged 40-49 years with alopecia areata. Some clones in this sample may be carry-over from other donors' samples.

This clonotype came up many times. The V and J genes are TRBV18 and TRBJ2-1; the match to TRBD1 covers 8 bases. After removal of 6 bases from V and 3 bases from J, the junction contained 4 bases not matched to a gene. The CDR3 loop spans 14 amino acids. Per germline, CDR1 KGHSH and CDR2 LQKENI. CDR3 loop: CASSRDRGYNEQFF. The CDR3 bases are TGTGCCAGCTCTAGAGACAGGGGCTACAATGAGCAGTTCTTC.

The DNA of the CDR3 is TGTGCCATCAGAGGGGTTGGTGAGACCCAGTACTTC. Protein product: CAIRGVGETQYF. The J gene is TRBJ2-5, the V gene TRBV10-3; a weak D match, TRBD1 (5 bases). The CDR3 consists of 12 residues. With 6 bases removed from V and 5 bases from J, the gap between germline ends came to 10 bases. Germline values: CDR1 ENHRY, CDR2 SYGVKD.

The genes are TRBV29-1 and TRBJ2-7, with D possibly matching TRBD2 (6 bases). Germline V lookup: CDR1 SQVTM, CDR2 ANQGSEA. The CDR3 consists of 13 residues. V gave up 6 bases and J gave up 0 bases, with 12 bases separating them. CDR3 residues: CSVVSGSSYEQYF. Here the CDR3 DNA reads TGCAGCGTCGTTAGCGGCAGCTCCTACGAGCAGTACTTC.

This chain joins TRBV5-6 and TRBJ1-1; no clear D. Trimming pared 4 bases from V and 2 bases from J, leaving 12 bases between. Germline V lookup: CDR1 SGHDT, CDR2 YYEEEE. CDR3 length equals 14 residues. The CDR3 loop reads CASSPGSLNTEAFF. DNA for the CDR3: TGTGCCAGCAGCCCCGGTAGCCTAAACACTGAAGCTTTCTTT.

This rearrangement joins TRBV5-1 to TRBJ1-1; maybe TRBD1 (5 bases). This CDR3 contains 14 residues. Germline loops: CDR1 SGHRS, CDR2 YFSETQ. V lost 3 bases and J lost 1, with 10 bases in between. This chain's CDR3 is CASSSRTGNTEAFF. The CDR3 DNA follows: TGCGCCAGCAGCTCCCGAACAGGGAACACTGAAGCTTTCTTT. Full variable domain (rest looked up from reference TRBV5-1 and TRBJ1-1): KAGVTQTPRYLIKTRGQQVTLSCSPISGHRSVSWYQQTPGQGLQFLFEYFSETQRNKGNFPGRFSGRQFSNSRSEMNVSTLELGDSALYLCASSSRTGNTEAFFGQGTRLTVV.

The chain links TRBV2 to TRBJ2-1; no clear D gene. V lost 6 bases and J 5 bases, leaving 8 bases between the germline ends. Germline values: CDR1 SNHLY, CDR2 FYNNEI. The CDR3 consists of 12 residues. The CDR3 DNA reads as TGTGCCAGCAGCGTAGGGAACAATGAGCAGTTCTTC. Translating gives CASSVGNNEQFF.

There are a few counts of this clonotype. The genes are TRBV28 and TRBJ1-1; 11 positions match TRBD1. The CDR3 runs to 15 residues. The V and J ends lost 4 bases and 6 bases, in that order; junction bases with no gene match: 7. CDR1 is MDHEN, CDR2 SYDVKM, per germline. The CDR3 DNA sequence: TGTGCCAGCAGTTCCCCCGGACAGGGGGCCGCTGAAGCTTTCTTT. This encodes CASSSPGQGAAEAFF.

This clonotype has only a few counts. CDR3: CASSWTSGGADTQYF. CDR3 DNA: TGTGCCAGCAGCTGGACTAGCGGGGGGGCGGATACGCAGTATTTT. V is TRBV7-9 and J is TRBJ2-3, with 15 nucleotides matching TRBD2. V was pared by 4 bases and J by 6 bases, with 2 bases of the junction left unmatched. CDR3 length: 15 amino acids. Per the germline V gene, CDR1 is SEHNR and CDR2 is FQNEAQ (reference sequence).

In this sample, this clonotype turned up many times. The rearrangement joins TRBV12-3 or TRBV12-4 to TRBJ2-1; 13 bases align to TRBD2. This CDR3 region has 20 residues. Trimming took 5 bases from V and 3 from J; bases not matched to a gene: 16. The CDR3 DNA reads as TGTGCCAGCAGTCAGGGACCGGGACTAGCGGGAACCAAGCACTACAATGAGCAGTTCTTC. Translating gives CASSQGPGLAGTKHYNEQFF.

This clonotype was seen repeatedly, ten times or more. The chain combines TRBV25-1 with TRBJ2-5, with 10 bases lining up with TRBD2. V trimming: 4 bases; J trimming: 4 bases; junction bases outside the gene matches: 9. This CDR3 has 16 residues. Germline values: CDR1 MGHDK, CDR2 SYGVNS. The CDR3 region is CASSGNTASGRETQYF. The CDR3 DNA is TGTGCCAGCAGTGGTAATACCGCTAGCGGGAGAGAGACCCAGTACTTC.

The chain joins TRBV7-3 to TRBJ2-3, with 7 positions matching TRBD2. Germline V gene sequence: CDR1 SGHTA, CDR2 FQGTGA. This CDR3 comprises 15 residues. Trimming took 2 bases from V and 5 from J; bases not matched to a gene: 7. Here the CDR3 reads CASSLGGGPIDTQYF. The CDR3 DNA reads as TGTGCCAGCAGCTTAGGGGGAGGGCCCATAGATACGCAGTATTTT.

This chain links TRBV6-6 with TRBJ2-7, with D possibly TRBD1 on 5 matching bases. Trimming left V 0 bases short and J 2 bases short, with 8 bases between. Per germline, CDR1 MNHNY and CDR2 SVGAGI (reference sequence). This CDR3 comprises 14 residues. The CDR3 bases are TGTGCCAGCAGTTACTCGCAGGGCACCTACGAGCAGTACTTC. Translating it yields CASSYSQGTYEQYF.

This clonotype showed up just once. V usage is TRBV20-1 and J usage is TRBJ1-5; no clear D gene. V was pared by 3 bases and J by 2 bases, with 11 bases between. Germline assignment: CDR1 DFQATT and CDR2 SNEGSKA (reference sequence). The CDR3 spans 14 residues. This CDR3 reads CSARNSGGNQPQHF. The CDR3 bases are TGCAGTGCTAGGAACTCTGGTGGCAATCAGCCCCAGCATTTT.

This clonotype was seen more than once but under ten times. The CDR3 spells CASSLPDSYGYTF. The CDR3 DNA sequence: TGTGCCAGCAGCCTCCCGGACAGCTATGGCTACACCTTC. The chain employs TRBV28 and TRBJ1-2; TRBD1 is a possible D gene (6 bases). The CDR3 consists of 13 residues. V gave up 6 bases and J gave up 4 bases, with 12 bases separating them. Germline loops: CDR1 MDHEN, CDR2 SYDVKM.

The chain has TRBV28 and TRBJ2-5; possible D gene TRBD2, 6 bases. V was shortened by 6 bases and J by 9 bases, with 20 bases between the two germline ends. This CDR3 comprises 14 residues. The V gene's germline CDR1 is MDHEN and CDR2 SYDVKM. This CDR3 is CASSPGPDTGAQYF. In DNA form, the CDR3 reads TGTGCCAGCAGCCCGGGACCAGACACGGGGGCCCAGTACTTC.

This clonotype has a single count. The chain employs TRBV29-1 and TRBJ2-1; 10 bases line up with TRBD2. V lost 6 bases and J lost 3; bases outside the gene matches: 8. This CDR3 is built from 15 residues. Germline CDR1 SQVTM, CDR2 ANQGSEA. CDR3: CSVQGLAQFYNEQFF. CDR3 DNA sequence: TGCAGCGTCCAGGGACTAGCGCAGTTCTACAATGAGCAGTTCTTC.

The chain recombines TRBV3-1 with TRBJ2-7; D tentatively reads TRBD1 or TRBD2 (5 bases each). The V gene lost 9 bases and the J gene lost 2 bases, with 11 bases spanning the gap. The CDR3 runs to 12 residues. The germline CDR1 and CDR2 sequences are LGHDT and YNNKEL (reference sequence). Written as DNA, the CDR3 is TGTGCCAGACGTGGGACCACCTACGAGCAGTACTTC. Amino acid sequence: CARRGTTYEQYF.

This clonotype was observed at least ten times. The chain carries TRBV6-6 and TRBJ2-1, with TRBD2 as a possible D gene (7 bases). The V and J ends lost 11 bases and 7 bases respectively, with 21 bases between them. The germline CDR1 and CDR2 sequences are MNHNY and SVGAGI (reference sequence). The CDR3 is made up of 14 amino acids. The CDR3 DNA reads as TGTGCCCTGCGCGTTGCGGGGGCGGGAAATGAGCAGTTCTTC. Translated, it gives CALRVAGAGNEQFF.

This clonotype was recorded at least ten times. The chain uses TRBV29-1 and TRBJ1-2; possible D gene TRBD1, 6 bases. The CDR3 contains 12 residues. Trimming took 4 bases from V and 4 from J, leaving 10 bases between them. The V gene's germline CDR1 is SQVTM and CDR2 ANQGSEA. The CDR3 bases are TGCAGCGTTGGCGCCAGGGGCTATGGCTACACCTTC. Translated: CSVGARGYGYTF.

This clonotype was detected many times. The genes are TRBV29-1 and TRBJ2-1; 8 bases are shared with TRBD2. Trimming took 4 bases from V and 6 from J; bases not matched to a gene: 8. CDR3 size: 14 residues. Germline CDR1 and CDR2: SQVTM and ANQGSEA. The CDR3, as DNA: TGCAGCGTTGGGGCGAGCGGGGGACCCAATGAGCAGTTCTTC. Its translation is CSVGASGGPNEQFF.

This clonotype came up a few times. The chain joins TRBV12-3 or TRBV12-4 to TRBJ1-5, with D maybe TRBD1 (5 bases). The V and J ends lost 3 bases and 0 bases respectively, with 24 bases between them. This CDR3 comprises 20 residues. This CDR3 is CASSFFLDFKTGYSNQPQHF. The CDR3 DNA sequence: TGTGCCAGCAGTTTTTTTCTAGACTTTAAAACAGGTTATAGCAATCAGCCCCAGCATTTT.

This chain uses TRBV9 with TRBJ2-1; no clear D gene. The CDR3 is 15 residues long. Germline V CDR1 and CDR2: SGDLS, YYNGEE. V dropped 0 bases and J dropped 4 bases, with 11 bases sitting between them. CDR3 residues: CASSVAILPYNEQFF. The CDR3 DNA sequence: TGTGCCAGCAGCGTAGCGATCTTGCCGTACAATGAGCAGTTCTTC.

This clonotype came up many times. The chain combines TRBV20-1 with TRBJ1-1, with D possibly being TRBD1 (5 bases). V dropped 5 bases and J dropped 4 bases, with 17 bases sitting between them. Germline values: CDR1 DFQATT, CDR2 SNEGSKA (reference sequence). The CDR3 covers 14 residues. In nucleotides, the CDR3 is TGCAGTGCTGCCCTCTCAGGGAGCGGCACTGAAGCTTTCTTT. It translates to CSAALSGSGTEAFF.

There are many counts of this clonotype. V is TRBV4-1 and J is TRBJ1-5, with 7 bases identical to TRBD1. From germline, CDR1 is MGHRA and CDR2 YSYEKL. Trimming at V came to 4 bases and at J to 5 bases, leaving 8 bases not matched to a gene. The CDR3 covers 15 residues. The CDR3 sequence is CASSLEQGMDQPQHF. The CDR3 region has the DNA TGCGCCAGCAGCCTAGAACAGGGGATGGATCAGCCCCAGCATTTT.

This clonotype was counted between two and nine times. V and J are TRBV5-1 and TRBJ2-6, with D unclear. The CDR3 has 16 amino acids. Germline V CDR1 and CDR2: SGHRS, YFSETQ. The V end was cut by 3 bases, the J end by 0 bases, with 10 bases between. CDR3 DNA sequence: TGCGCCAGCAGCTCTGGTCATCCCTCTGGGGCCAACGTCCTGACTTTC. Residues: CASSSGHPSGANVLTF.